The 28 T cell receptor beta chains in this list originate from one sample, sequenced in a study of post-analysis software for immune sequencing data. Overall study findings and caveats: A handful of TRBV segments occurring more often in patients than controls included TRBV5-6, TRBV5-1 and TRBV20-1.

The library was made from cDNA and included unique molecular identifiers. MiXCR, run by TCRdb on the PCR reads, gives a single entry per CDR3 protein. The data contain 650,000 to 900,000 distinct CDR3 sequences, more than 45% of them singletons. Their target antigens are unknown. Sequenced: blood. The receptors originated from a girl aged 5-17 years with multiple sclerosis.

This clonotype has a count of ten or more. The chain combines TRBV7-2 with TRBJ2-7; 7 nucleotides line up with TRBD1. The trim removed 1 base at V and 0 bases at J, leaving 3 bases unmatched. Germline V lookup: CDR1 SGHTA, CDR2 FQGNSA. The CDR3 consists of 15 residues. CDR3 in DNA: TGTGCCAGCAGCTTAGGACAGGGCCCCTCCTACGAGCAGTACTTC. It is translated as CASSLGQGPSYEQYF.

This sequence joins TRBV5-4 and TRBJ1-2; D might be TRBD1 (6 bases). There are 13 residues in the CDR3. Trimming took off 2 bases at V and 6 bases at J, with 11 bases between the two ends. Germline V gives CDR1 SGHNT, CDR2 YYREEE (reference sequence). The DNA of the CDR3 is TGTGCCAGCAGCTTCACAGGGTTTGATGGCTACACCTTC. Protein product: CASSFTGFDGYTF.

The chain is built from TRBV5-1 and TRBJ1-2; D may be TRBD1 (6 bases). Germline assignment: CDR1 SGHRS and CDR2 YFSETQ. This CDR3 region has 16 residues. V was pared by 1 base and J by 0 bases, with 13 bases between. CDR3 amino acids: CASSLTTQGTNYGYTF. CDR3 DNA sequence: TGCGCCAGCAGCTTGACCACTCAGGGGACTAACTATGGCTACACCTTC.

The chain recombines TRBV24-1 with TRBJ2-7, with 9 bases aligning to TRBD1. The J segment lost 3 bases and the V segment lost 5 bases, leaving 13 bases of the junction unmatched. CDR3 length: 17 residues. The germline V gene has CDR1 KGHDR and CDR2 SFDVKD. CDR3 nucleotide sequence: TGTGCCACCAGTGCTACTTCACCGGGACAGGGCGTCTACGAGCAGTACTTC. As protein: CATSATSPGQGVYEQYF.

This sequence joins TRBV5-1 and TRBJ2-1, with 14 nucleotides matching TRBD2. The CDR3 is 17 residues long. V lost 0 bases to trimming and J lost 8 bases; unmatched junction nucleotides: 7. Per germline, CDR1 SGHRS and CDR2 YFSETQ. The CDR3: CASSLGGLAGVFDEQFF. DNA of the CDR3: TGCGCCAGCAGCTTGGGGGGACTAGCGGGAGTCTTTGATGAGCAGTTCTTC.

The chain employs TRBV27 and TRBJ1-1; TRBD1 matches 8 bases. V was pared by 5 bases and J by 1 base, with 9 bases of the junction left unmatched. Germline values: CDR1 MNHEY, CDR2 SMNVEV (reference sequence). The CDR3 has 16 residues. The CDR3 DNA reads as TGTGCCAGCAGTCCCGCCTGGACAGGGCGGAACACTGAAGCTTTCTTT. This gives the protein CASSPAWTGRNTEAFF.

Written as DNA, the CDR3 is TGTGCCAGCAGCTTACCCCTGGGGGCCAACGTCCTGACTTTC. Encoded protein: CASSLPLGANVLTF. The chain couples TRBV7-9 to TRBJ2-6; D not resolved. The CDR3 consists of 14 residues. Trimming cost V 2 bases and J 4 bases, with 6 bases left between them. Germline V CDR1 and CDR2: SEHNR, FQNEAQ (reference sequence).

This chain uses TRBV12-3 or TRBV12-4 with TRBJ1-2; D is undetermined. The V end lost 3 bases, the J end lost 5 bases, and 10 bases lay between the germline ends. The CDR3 sequence is 13 residues long. The CDR3 protein is CASSFRPEYGYTF. In DNA, the CDR3 is TGTGCCAGCAGTTTCCGGCCAGAGTATGGCTACACCTTC.

V usage is TRBV29-1 and J usage is TRBJ2-7; D is unresolved. V lost 4 bases and J 5 bases, leaving 15 bases between the germline ends. Germline assignment: CDR1 SQVTM and CDR2 ANQGSEA. This CDR3 is built from 13 residues. This CDR3 reads CSVVRPLVNEQYF. CDR3 sequence (DNA): TGCAGCGTTGTACGACCGCTGGTGAACGAGCAGTACTTC.

The chain couples TRBV6-6 to TRBJ2-7, with 10 bases matching TRBD1. V shed 7 bases, J shed 3 bases, and the junction held 9 bases outside the gene matches. The CDR3 length is 15 residues. From germline, CDR1 is MNHNY and CDR2 SVGAGI (reference sequence). CDR3 protein: CASIAGTGALYEQYF. The CDR3 DNA reads TGTGCCAGCATCGCCGGGACAGGGGCCCTCTACGAGCAGTACTTC.

This clonotype appeared a few times. The J gene is TRBJ2-1, the V gene TRBV9; D call uncertain. Trimming cost V 2 bases and J 0 bases, with 6 bases left between them. CDR3 size: 14 residues. CDR1 SGDLS and CDR2 YYNGEE come from the germline V gene. CDR3 amino acids: CASSVDSSYNEQFF. The CDR3 region has the DNA TGTGCCAGCAGCGTTGATAGCTCCTACAATGAGCAGTTCTTC.

Regarding this clonotype: One junction end does not reproduce the germline sequence, and a read error may be involved. The gene calls are TRBV29-1 and TRBJ2-5, with a tentative D call TRBD2 (6 bases). The end of the DNA aligns better with TRBJ2-7, so the J call may be wrong. There are 13 residues in the CDR3. Germline loops: CDR1 SQVTM, CDR2 ANQGSEA. The CDR3 reads CSGEFGGAYEQYF. The DNA of the CDR3 is TGCAGCGGTGAATTTGGAGGGGCCTACGAGCAGTACTTC.

The V gene is TRBV28, the J gene TRBJ1-6; 10 bases align to TRBD1. The trim removed 3 bases at V and 7 bases at J, leaving 6 bases unmatched. The CDR3 contains 16 residues. Germline CDR1 MDHEN, CDR2 SYDVKM. This CDR3 reads CASSFGTGVKNSPLHF. CDR3 DNA sequence: TGTGCCAGCAGTTTTGGGACAGGGGTTAAGAATTCACCCCTCCACTTT.

The V and J genes are TRBV10-3 and TRBJ2-1, with 7 bases matching TRBD2. The germline V gene has CDR1 ENHRY and CDR2 SYGVKD. The V gene end was trimmed by 2 bases and the J gene end by 8 bases; junction bases not matched to a gene: 15. The CDR3 has 17 residues. DNA for the CDR3: TGTGCCATCAGTGAGGGGGGTTTTGGGGGAGGGCCACATGAGCAGTTCTTC. Its translation: CAISEGGFGGGPHEQFF.

This rearrangement joins TRBV5-1 to TRBJ1-2; 8 bases match TRBD1. The CDR3 spans 14 residues. Losses at the gene ends were 3 bases for V and 3 bases for J; bases not matched to a gene: 4. Germline loops: CDR1 SGHRS, CDR2 YFSETQ. CDR3: CASSSGQGHYGYTF. DNA for the CDR3: TGCGCCAGCAGCTCAGGACAGGGACACTATGGCTACACCTTC.

This rearrangement joins TRBV21-1 to TRBJ1-2; the table names TRBD1, a call not compared with the DNA. TRBV21-1 is a known pseudogene. CDR3 length: 19 amino acids. The CDR3 here is CASSKIGRVAQGPNYGYTF. The CDR3 DNA reads TGTGCCAGCAGCAAAATCGGCCGGGTCGCTCAGGGACCGAACTATGGCTACACCTTC.

The rearrangement joins TRBV6-1 to TRBJ2-5; 9 positions match TRBD1. The DNA matches TRBJ2-7 better at its end, which makes the J call doubtful. Looked up from germline, CDR1 is MNHNS and CDR2 is SASEGT. The length of the CDR3 is 16 residues. For the CDR3, the DNA is TGTGCCAGCAGTCTGACGGGACAGGGCCAGCGGGCCGAGCAGTACTTC. As protein: CASSLTGQGQRAEQYF.

This clonotype was seen a few times. This chain connects TRBV3-1 to TRBJ2-7, with TRBD1 matching 7 bases. This CDR3 has 13 residues. Germline CDR1 reads LGHDT; CDR2 reads YNNKEL (reference sequence). After removal of 4 bases from V and 5 bases from J, the junction contained 5 bases not matched to a gene. The CDR3 bases are TGTGCCAGCAGCCCGACAGGGCCCAACGAGCAGTACTTC. As protein: CASSPTGPNEQYF.

This clonotype was detected a few times. V and J are TRBV24-1 and TRBJ2-1, with 7 positions matching TRBD2. Germline V gives CDR1 KGHDR, CDR2 SFDVKD. Trimming took 1 base from V and 5 from J; bases not matched to a gene: 10. The CDR3 has 17 amino acids. CDR3 residues: CATSDLGDYLADNEQFF. CDR3 bases: TGTGCCACCAGTGATTTAGGGGACTACTTAGCCGACAATGAGCAGTTCTTC.

The chain is built from TRBV7-9 and TRBJ2-5; D is undetermined. V gave up 1 base and J gave up 4 bases, with 4 bases separating them. There are 12 residues in the CDR3. Germline CDR1 and CDR2: SEHNR and FQNEAQ (reference sequence). CDR3 in amino acids: CASSLVVETQYF. Written as DNA, the CDR3 is TGTGCCAGCAGCTTAGTTGTAGAGACCCAGTACTTC.

V usage is TRBV5-1 and J usage is TRBJ1-4; 9 positions agree with TRBD1. CDR1 SGHRS and CDR2 YFSETQ come from the germline V gene. Trimming took 3 bases from V and 5 from J; bases not matched to a gene: 11. The CDR3 is 17 residues long. CDR3 in amino acids: CASSWTTGGLLNEKLFF. The CDR3 DNA sequence: TGCGCCAGCAGCTGGACGACAGGGGGTCTCCTAAATGAAAAACTGTTTTTT.

The chain links TRBV20-1 to TRBJ1-1; D perhaps matches TRBD1 (5 bases). Trimming removed 6 bases from V and 0 bases from J, with 11 bases in between. The length of the CDR3 is 13 residues. Germline V gives CDR1 DFQATT, CDR2 SNEGSKA (reference sequence). CDR3 loop: CSAPRDLNTEAFF. The DNA of the CDR3 is TGCAGTGCCCCGAGGGACCTGAACACTGAAGCTTTCTTT.

As to this clonotype: This may come from a read error, since a much larger clone is one base off. The chain employs TRBV20-1 and TRBJ2-7, with TRBD2 identical over 15 bases. Germline trimming cut 1 base from V and 4 bases from J; bases unmatched to any gene: 5. Germline lookup yields CDR1 DFQATT and CDR2 SNEGSKA (reference sequence). The CDR3 extends over 16 amino acids. CDR3 nucleotide sequence: TGCAGTGCTAGAGGGATCGGACTAGCGGGAGGGTACGAGCAGTACTTC. It encodes CSARGIGLAGGYEQYF.

The chain is built from TRBV20-1 and TRBJ2-1, with D unclear. The germline V gene has CDR1 DFQATT and CDR2 SNEGSKA (reference sequence). The CDR3 contains 12 residues. V gave up 5 bases and J gave up 5 bases, with 10 bases separating them. The CDR3 nucleotides read TGCAGTGCTTCCAAGATTGACAATGAGCAGTTCTTC. Protein: CSASKIDNEQFF.

The sample holds a few counts of this clonotype. The chain is built from TRBV6-7 and TRBJ2-3; D is possibly TRBD2 (7 bases). TRBV6-7 is identified as an open reading frame with a role that is uncertain. This CDR3 has 14 residues. Trimming took 11 bases from V and 4 from J, leaving 19 bases between them. CDR3 DNA sequence: TGTGCCCCACGAGGGGGAGGGCGCGCAGATACGCAGTATTTT. It is translated as CAPRGGGRADTQYF.

This clonotype has more than one count but fewer than ten. The chain employs TRBV15 and TRBJ2-3; 8 bases are a match to TRBD2. The CDR3 extends over 17 amino acids. Germline V CDR1 and CDR2: LNHNV, YYDKDF (reference sequence). Losses at the gene ends were 5 bases for V and 2 bases for J; bases not matched to a gene: 12. CDR3 sequence reads: CATSRPGGATYTDTQYF. The CDR3, as DNA: TGTGCCACCAGCCGCCCCGGGGGGGCCACCTACACAGATACGCAGTATTTT.

The rearrangement uses TRBV4-2 and TRBJ2-3; the D is unclear. The germline CDR1 and CDR2 sequences are LGHNA and YNFKEQ. Trimming left V 1 base short and J 0 bases short, with 11 bases between. The CDR3 sequence is 16 residues long. CDR3 in amino acids: CASSQGTDLSTDTQYF. The CDR3 DNA reads as TGTGCCAGCAGCCAAGGGACGGACCTTAGCACAGATACGCAGTATTTT.

The rearrangement links TRBV27 to TRBJ1-4, with D possibly TRBD1 on 5 matching bases. Germline V lookup: CDR1 MNHEY, CDR2 SMNVEV (reference sequence). The CDR3 is made up of 14 amino acids. V shed 5 bases and J shed 7 bases, with 14 bases lying between them. CDR3 in DNA: TGTGCCAGCAGTACGGGGACCGGGAGTGAAAAACTGTTTTTT. Its protein is CASSTGTGSEKLFF. The full variable domain, with the rest looked up from reference TRBV27 and TRBJ1-4, is EAQVTQNPRYLITVTGKKLTVTCSQNMNHEYMSWYRQDPGLGLRQIYYSMNVEVTDKGDVPEGYKVSRKEKRNFPLILESPSPNQTSLYFCASSTGTGSEKLFFGSGTQLSVL.